This T cell receptor beta chain was found in a study of OX40 agonist ivuxolimab in advanced cancers. As for the study in general: Eligibility admitted prior anti-PD-1, anti-PD-L1 or anti-CTLA-4 therapy; 30% to 40% had some. Study conclusions and caveats: At doses 0.1 to 3.0 mg/kg, CD4+ and CD8+ clones expanded. What antigens the expanded peripheral T cells recognized was never established.

CDR1 and CDR2 (germline): ENHRY, SYGVKD. Trimming removed 0 bases from V and 8 bases from J; junction bases left unmatched: 9. The CDR3 is 17 residues long. As regards this clone: Its antigen is not identified.

Produced via immunoSEQ multiplex PCR; TCRdb's table is partial and in-frame only. The data hold more than 45,000 clones, with around four fifths observed a single time. This clonotype was sampled from an adult with an advanced solid tumor such as melanoma, head and neck, liver or kidney cancer. This sample comprised CD4+ or CD8+ T cells sorted from blood, obtained in a trial of the OX40 agonist ivuxolimab. The J gene is TRBJ2-2, the V gene TRBV10-3; TRBD1 matches at 10 bases. The CDR3 spells CAISESSAGQGSGELFF. CDR3 DNA sequence: TGTGCCATCAGTGAGTCGTCGGCGGGACAGGGGTCGGGGGAGCTGTTTTTT.